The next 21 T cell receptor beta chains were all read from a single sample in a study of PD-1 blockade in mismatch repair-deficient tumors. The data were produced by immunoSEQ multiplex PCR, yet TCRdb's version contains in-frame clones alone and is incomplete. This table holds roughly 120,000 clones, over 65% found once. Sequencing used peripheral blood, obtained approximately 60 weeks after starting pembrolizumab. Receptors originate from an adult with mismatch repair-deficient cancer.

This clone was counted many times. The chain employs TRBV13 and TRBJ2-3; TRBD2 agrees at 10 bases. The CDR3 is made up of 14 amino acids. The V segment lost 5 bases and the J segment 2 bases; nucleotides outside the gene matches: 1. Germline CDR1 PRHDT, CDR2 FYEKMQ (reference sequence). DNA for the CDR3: TGTGCCAGCAGCGGACTAGCGGACACAGATACGCAGTATTTT. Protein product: CASSGLADTDTQYF.

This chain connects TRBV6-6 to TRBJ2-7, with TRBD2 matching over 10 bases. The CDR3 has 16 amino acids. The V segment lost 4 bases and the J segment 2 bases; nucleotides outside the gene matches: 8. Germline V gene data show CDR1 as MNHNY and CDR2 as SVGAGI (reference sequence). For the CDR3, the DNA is TGTGCCAGCAGTTCCTCATCTAGCGGGAGTCCCTACGAGCAGTACTTC. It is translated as CASSSSSSGSPYEQYF.

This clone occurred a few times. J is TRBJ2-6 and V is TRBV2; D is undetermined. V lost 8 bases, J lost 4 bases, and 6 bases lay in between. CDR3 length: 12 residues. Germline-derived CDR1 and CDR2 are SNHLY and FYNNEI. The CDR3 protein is CASRLGANVLTF. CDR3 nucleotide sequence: TGTGCCAGCCGGCTGGGGGCCAACGTCCTGACTTTC.

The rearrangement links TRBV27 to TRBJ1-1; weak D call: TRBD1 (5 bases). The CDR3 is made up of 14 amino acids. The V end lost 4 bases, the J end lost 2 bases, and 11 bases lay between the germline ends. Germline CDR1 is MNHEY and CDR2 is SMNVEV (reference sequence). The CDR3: CASSSAGLNTEAFF. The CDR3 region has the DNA TGTGCCAGCAGTTCGGCAGGGCTAAACACTGAAGCTTTCTTT.

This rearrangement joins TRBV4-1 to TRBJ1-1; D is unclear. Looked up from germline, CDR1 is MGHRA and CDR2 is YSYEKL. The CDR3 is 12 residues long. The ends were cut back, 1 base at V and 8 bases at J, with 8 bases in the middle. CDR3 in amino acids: CASSQVQEEAFF. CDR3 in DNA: TGCGCCAGCAGCCAAGTCCAGGAGGAAGCTTTCTTT.

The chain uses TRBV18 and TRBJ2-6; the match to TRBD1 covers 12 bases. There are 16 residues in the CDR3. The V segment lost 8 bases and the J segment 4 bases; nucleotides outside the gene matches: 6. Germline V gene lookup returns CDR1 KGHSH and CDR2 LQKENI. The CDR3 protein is CASIGDRGPGANVLTF. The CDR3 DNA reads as TGTGCCAGCATAGGGGACAGGGGGCCCGGGGCCAACGTCCTGACTTTC.

DNA of the CDR3: TGTGCCAGCATCGGGACAGGCCGAATAGCTGAAGCTTTCTTT. Protein sequence: CASIGTGRIAEAFF. J is TRBJ1-1 and V is TRBV11-2; 8 nucleotides agree with TRBD1. CDR3 length: 14 residues. Germline V gene sequence: CDR1 SGHAT, CDR2 FQNNGV. V lost 7 bases, J lost 6 bases, and 10 bases stayed unmatched.

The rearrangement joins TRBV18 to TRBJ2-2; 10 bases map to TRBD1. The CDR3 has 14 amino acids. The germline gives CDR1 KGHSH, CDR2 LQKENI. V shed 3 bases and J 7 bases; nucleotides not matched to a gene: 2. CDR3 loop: CASSPGQGNGELFF. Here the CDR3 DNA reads TGTGCCAGCTCACCGGGACAGGGGAACGGGGAGCTGTTTTTT.

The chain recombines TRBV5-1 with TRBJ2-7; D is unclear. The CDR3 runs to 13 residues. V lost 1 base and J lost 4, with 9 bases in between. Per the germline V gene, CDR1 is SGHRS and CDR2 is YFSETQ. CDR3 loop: CASSLSLGYEQYF. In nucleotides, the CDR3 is TGCGCCAGCAGCTTGTCGCTCGGGTACGAGCAGTACTTC.

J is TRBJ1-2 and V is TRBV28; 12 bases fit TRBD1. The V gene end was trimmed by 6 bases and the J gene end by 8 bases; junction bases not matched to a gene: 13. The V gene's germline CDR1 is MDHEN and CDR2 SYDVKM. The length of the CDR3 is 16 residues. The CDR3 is CASRRPGQGAQGGYTF. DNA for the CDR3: TGTGCCAGCAGGAGACCGGGACAGGGGGCGCAGGGCGGCTACACCTTC.

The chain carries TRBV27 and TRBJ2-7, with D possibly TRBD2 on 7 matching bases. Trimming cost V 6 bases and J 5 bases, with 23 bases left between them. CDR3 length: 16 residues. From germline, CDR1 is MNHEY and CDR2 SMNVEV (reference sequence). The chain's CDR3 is CASSLRGGGKTHEQYF. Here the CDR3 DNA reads TGTGCCAGCAGCCTCCGAGGGGGGGGTAAGACGCACGAGCAGTACTTC.

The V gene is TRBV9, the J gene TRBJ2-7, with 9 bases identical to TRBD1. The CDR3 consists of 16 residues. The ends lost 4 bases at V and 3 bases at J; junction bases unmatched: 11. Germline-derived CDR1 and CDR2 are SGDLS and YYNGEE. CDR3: CASSPIGTGTRYEQYF. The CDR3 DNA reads TGTGCCAGCAGCCCAATAGGGACAGGGACGCGCTACGAGCAGTACTTC. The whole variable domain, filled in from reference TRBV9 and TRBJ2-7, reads DSGVTQTPKHLITATGQRVTLRCSPRSGDLSVYWYQQSLDQGLQFLIQYYNGEERAKGNILERFSAQQFPDLHSELNLSSLELGDSALYFCASSPIGTGTRYEQYFGPGTRLTVT.

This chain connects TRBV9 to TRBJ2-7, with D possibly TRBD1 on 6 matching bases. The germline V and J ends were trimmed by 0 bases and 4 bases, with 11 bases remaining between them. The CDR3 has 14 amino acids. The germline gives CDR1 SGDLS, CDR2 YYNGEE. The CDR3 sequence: CASSVGGTLYEQYF. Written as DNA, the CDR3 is TGTGCCAGCAGCGTAGGGGGGACACTGTACGAGCAGTACTTC.

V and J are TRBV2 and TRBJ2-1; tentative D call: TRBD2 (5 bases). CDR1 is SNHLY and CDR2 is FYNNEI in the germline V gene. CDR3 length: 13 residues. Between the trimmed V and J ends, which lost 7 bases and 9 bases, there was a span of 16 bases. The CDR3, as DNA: TGTGCCAGCACAAGGCTCCGGGAAAGTGAGCAGTTCTTC. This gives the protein CASTRLRESEQFF. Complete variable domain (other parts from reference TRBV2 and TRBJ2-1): EPEVTQTPSHQVTQMGQEVILRCVPISNHLYFYWYRQILGQKVEFLVSFYNNEISEKSEIFDDQFSVERPDGSNFTLKIRSTKLEDSAMYFCASTRLRESEQFFGPGTRLTVL.

As DNA, the CDR3 is TGTGCCAGCAGCGAACAGTCGGGTCCAGGGACAGATACGCAGTATTTT. It is translated as CASSEQSGPGTDTQYF. The chain joins TRBV5-8 to TRBJ2-3; D possibly corresponds to TRBD1 (5 bases). The germline V gene encodes CDR1 SGHTS and CDR2 YDEGEE. Deletions cut 4 bases from V and 3 bases from J, with 18 bases between. The CDR3 has 16 residues.

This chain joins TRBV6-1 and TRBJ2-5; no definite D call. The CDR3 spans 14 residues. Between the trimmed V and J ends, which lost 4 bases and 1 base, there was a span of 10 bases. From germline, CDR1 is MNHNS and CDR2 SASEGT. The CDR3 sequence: CASSVVGSQETQYF. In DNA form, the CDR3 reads TGTGCCAGCAGTGTAGTAGGTTCCCAAGAGACCCAGTACTTC.

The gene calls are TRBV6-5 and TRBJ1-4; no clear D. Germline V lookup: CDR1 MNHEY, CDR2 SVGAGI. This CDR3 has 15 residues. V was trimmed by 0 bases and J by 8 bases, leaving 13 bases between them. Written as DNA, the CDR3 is TGTGCCAGCAGTTACTCAGGGATGAGGGAAGAAAAACTGTTTTTT. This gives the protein CASSYSGMREEKLFF.

The CDR3 DNA reads as TGTGCCAGCAGCGACAAAGAGACCCAGTACTTC. This translates into CASSDKETQYF. This rearrangement joins TRBV11-3 to TRBJ2-5; D is undetermined. V was clipped by 5 bases and J by 3 bases, with 4 bases between them. This CDR3 has 11 amino acids. Germline V CDR1 and CDR2: SGHNT, YENEEA.

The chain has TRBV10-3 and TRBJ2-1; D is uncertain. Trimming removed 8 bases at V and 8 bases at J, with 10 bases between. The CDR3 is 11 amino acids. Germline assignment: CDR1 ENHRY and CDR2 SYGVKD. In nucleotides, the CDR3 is TGTGCCATCTCCGGTAACCATGAGCAGTTCTTC. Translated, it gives CAISGNHEQFF.

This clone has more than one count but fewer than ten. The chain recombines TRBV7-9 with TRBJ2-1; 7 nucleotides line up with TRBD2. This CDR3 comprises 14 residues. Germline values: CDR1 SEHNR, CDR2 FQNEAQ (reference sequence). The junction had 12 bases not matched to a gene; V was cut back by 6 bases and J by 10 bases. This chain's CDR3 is CASRPLGGTNEQFF. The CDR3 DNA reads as TGTGCCAGCAGACCACTGGGGGGGACTAACGAGCAGTTCTTC.

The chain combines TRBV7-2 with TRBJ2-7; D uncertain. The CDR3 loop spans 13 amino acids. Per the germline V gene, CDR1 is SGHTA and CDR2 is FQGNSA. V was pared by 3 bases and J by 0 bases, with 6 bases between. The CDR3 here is CASSLVSSYEQYF. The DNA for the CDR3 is TGTGCCAGCAGCTTGGTGAGCTCCTACGAGCAGTACTTC. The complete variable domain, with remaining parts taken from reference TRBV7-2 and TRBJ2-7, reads GAGVSQSPSNKVTEKGKDVELRCDPISGHTALYWYRQSLGQGLEFLIYFQGNSAPDKSGLPSDRFSAERTGGSVSTLTIQRTQQEDSAVYLCASSLVSSYEQYFGPGTRLTVT.